These 14 T cell receptor beta chains share one sample of origin, sequenced in a study of shared clonotypes between healthy human individuals. Produced via immunoSEQ multiplex PCR; TCRdb's table is partial and in-frame only. The sample contains about 2.3 million clones, 85% to 95% of which appear only once. The sequencing sample was made of naive CD4+ T cells from PBMCs. Subset indicated: CD45RA+ positively selected. The receptor source for this set is a man younger than 35 in good health. Some clones in this sample may be carry-over from other donors' samples.

This chain joins TRBV18 and TRBJ1-3, with D perhaps TRBD1 (5 bases). The CDR3 has 14 residues. Trimming removed 5 bases at V and 0 bases at J, with 8 bases between. Per the germline V gene, CDR1 is KGHSH and CDR2 is LQKENI. In nucleotides, the CDR3 is TGTGCCAGCTCAGGGACCTCCTCTGGAAACACCATATATTTT. Translated, it gives CASSGTSSGNTIYF.

Comments on this clone: Within the sample, other DNA sequences also encode this same CDR3. The chain carries TRBV5-1 and TRBJ2-2, with D uncertain. The CDR3 spans 14 residues. V gave up 0 bases and J gave up 3 bases, with 6 bases separating them. CDR1 and CDR2 from the germline V gene are SGHRS and YFSETQ. This CDR3 is CASSLARDTGELFF. In DNA form, the CDR3 reads TGCGCCAGCAGCTTGGCTCGGGACACCGGGGAGCTGTTTTTT. Variable domain in full (rest from reference TRBV5-1 and TRBJ2-2): KAGVTQTPRYLIKTRGQQVTLSCSPISGHRSVSWYQQTPGQGLQFLFEYFSETQRNKGNFPGRFSGRQFSNSRSEMNVSTLELGDSALYLCASSLARDTGELFFGEGSRLTVL.

The J gene is TRBJ1-1, the V gene TRBV5-1; D ambiguous. Trimming left V 0 bases short and J 10 bases short, with 10 bases between. This CDR3 region has 12 residues. Per germline, CDR1 SGHRS and CDR2 YFSETQ. As DNA, the CDR3 is TGCGCCAGCAGCTTGGCAGGTCAGCTAGCTTTCTTT. It specifies CASSLAGQLAFF. The full variable domain, with the rest looked up from reference TRBV5-1 and TRBJ1-1, is KAGVTQTPRYLIKTRGQQVTLSCSPISGHRSVSWYQQTPGQGLQFLFEYFSETQRNKGNFPGRFSGRQFSNSRSEMNVSTLELGDSALYLCASSLAGQLAFFGQGTRLTVV.

This chain joins TRBV14 and TRBJ1-5, with D maybe TRBD1 (6 bases). The CDR3 contains 12 residues. V dropped 0 bases and J dropped 11 bases, with 8 bases sitting between them. The germline CDR1 and CDR2 sequences are SGHDN and FVKESK. The CDR3 DNA is TGTGCCAGCAGCCAAGATAGGGGGGCCCAGCATTTT. Its translation is CASSQDRGAQHF. Full variable domain (outside the CDR3, taken from reference TRBV14 and TRBJ1-5): EAGVTQFPSHSVIEKGQTVTLRCDPISGHDNLYWYRRVMGKEIKFLLHFVKESKQDESGMPNNRFLAERTGGTYSTLKVQPAELEDSGVYFCASSQDRGAQHFGDGTRLSIL.

In this sample, this clone turned up a few times. CDR3 nucleotide sequence: TGTGCCAGCAGCGTATTGCAGGCGAACACTGAAGCTTTCTTT. Its protein is CASSVLQANTEAFF. The rearrangement links TRBV9 to TRBJ1-1; no reliable D call. The CDR3 length is 14 residues. Germline CDR1 and CDR2: SGDLS and YYNGEE. Deletions cut 1 base from V and 1 base from J, with 8 bases between. The whole variable domain, remainder taken from reference TRBV9 and TRBJ1-1, is DSGVTQTPKHLITATGQRVTLRCSPRSGDLSVYWYQQSLDQGLQFLIQYYNGEERAKGNILERFSAQQFPDLHSELNLSSLELGDSALYFCASSVLQANTEAFFGQGTRLTVV.

This chain links TRBV6-1 with TRBJ1-1; D unclear. CDR1 is MNHNS and CDR2 is SASEGT in the germline V gene. The CDR3 sequence is 13 residues long. Deletions cut 4 bases from V and 3 bases from J, with 9 bases between. The CDR3 DNA is TGTGCCAGCAGTGCTACAAGATACACTGAAGCTTTCTTT. It translates to CASSATRYTEAFF.

V gene TRBV7-6 combines with J gene TRBJ2-3, with TRBD2 identical over 12 bases. Germline-derived CDR1 and CDR2 are SGHVS and FNYEAQ. With 5 bases clipped from V and 3 bases from J, the junction kept 15 bases outside the gene matches. CDR3 length: 19 residues. CDR3 in DNA: TGTGCCAGCAGCCTAGAAACCCCAACCACTAGCGGGAGGACAGATACGCAGTATTTT. Amino acid sequence: CASSLETPTTSGRTDTQYF.

A few counts support this clone. The sample has other DNA sequences that encode this CDR3 too. The V gene is TRBV28, the J gene TRBJ1-1; D unresolved. V lost 6 bases, J lost 0 bases, and 2 bases lay in between. CDR1 and CDR2 (germline): MDHEN, SYDVKM. The CDR3 loop spans 11 amino acids. CDR3 coding DNA: TGTGCCAGCAGACTGAACACTGAAGCTTTCTTT. It codes for CASRLNTEAFF.

J is TRBJ1-1 and V is TRBV27, with D maybe TRBD1 (5 bases). The CDR3 sequence is 14 residues long. V lost 4 bases and J 1 base, leaving 10 bases between the germline ends. Germline CDR1 and CDR2: MNHEY and SMNVEV (reference sequence). CDR3 sequence reads: CASSSGTANTEAFF. The CDR3 DNA follows: TGTGCCAGCAGTTCCGGGACGGCGAACACTGAAGCTTTCTTT.

This chain links TRBV10-1 with TRBJ2-2; D is perhaps TRBD1 or TRBD2 (5 bases each). Trimming removed 7 bases at V and 4 bases at J, with 16 bases between. Germline V CDR1 and CDR2: WNHNN, SYGVQD (reference sequence). CDR3 length: 15 residues. The CDR3 coding sequence is TGCGCCAGCAAAGTGGGGGTTTTGTGCACCGGGGAGCTGTTTTTT. Translating it yields CASKVGVLCTGELFF.

V gene TRBV27 combines with J gene TRBJ1-2, with a weak D call TRBD1 (6 bases). CDR1 is MNHEY, CDR2 SMNVEV, per germline (reference sequence). V lost 4 bases and J lost 4, with 16 bases in between. This CDR3 contains 15 residues. In nucleotides, the CDR3 is TGTGCCAGCAGTTCCCTTTACTCAGGGGTCTATGGCTACACCTTC. Amino acids: CASSSLYSGVYGYTF.

The rearrangement joins TRBV18 to TRBJ2-1, with a tentative D call TRBD2 (6 bases). V gave up 5 bases and J gave up 0 bases, with 11 bases separating them. CDR1 KGHSH and CDR2 LQKENI come from the germline V gene. The CDR3 has 15 residues. The CDR3: CASSRTEGSYNEQFF. The CDR3 nucleotides read TGTGCCAGCTCAAGGACGGAGGGCTCCTACAATGAGCAGTTCTTC.

The V gene is TRBV11-2, the J gene TRBJ2-7; 9 bases line up with TRBD2. The germline V gene encodes CDR1 SGHAT and CDR2 FQNNGV. V shed 4 bases and J 4 bases; nucleotides not matched to a gene: 8. This CDR3 contains 15 residues. Here the CDR3 DNA reads TGTGCCAGCAGCTCGCGGGAGGGCCGGGGGTACGAGCAGTACTTC. Amino acids: CASSSREGRGYEQYF. Complete variable domain (other parts from reference TRBV11-2 and TRBJ2-7): EAGVAQSPRYKIIEKRQSVAFWCNPISGHATLYWYQQILGQGPKLLIQFQNNGVVDDSQLPKDRFSAERLKGVDSTLKIQPAKLEDSAVYLCASSSREGRGYEQYFGPGTRLTVT.

This sequence joins TRBV7-9 and TRBJ1-2; D call uncertain. Per the germline V gene, CDR1 is SEHNR and CDR2 is FQNEAQ (reference sequence). The CDR3 runs 15 residues. Trimming stripped 4 bases from V and 2 bases from J, with 14 bases between. CDR3 sequence reads: CASSSVAGNNYGYTF. DNA for the CDR3: TGTGCCAGCAGCTCTGTGGCCGGAAACAACTATGGCTACACCTTC.